This T cell receptor (beta chain) is from a study of T cells in narcolepsy. TCRdb's copy holds only in-frame clones and misses some; the assay was immunoSEQ multiplex PCR. The sample records 25,000 to 35,000 clones, around four fifths being singletons. The V end lost 7 bases, the J end lost 4 bases, and 19 bases lay between the germline ends. The CDR3 length is 15 residues. Germline assignment: CDR1 SNHLY and CDR2 FYNNEI. This sequence joins TRBV2 and TRBJ1-2; D perhaps matches TRBD1 (5 bases). Sequenced: memory (CD45RA-) CD4+ T cells from blood. The receptor's source is a human donor in good health. CDR3 coding DNA: TGTGCCAGCACTGTGAGGACACTCCAAACCTATGGCTACACCTTC. It codes for CASTVRTLQTYGYTF.